These T cell receptor beta chains were read from a single sample in a study of identical twins. TCRdb called the 5' RACE reads again in MiXCR, with one record for every CDR3 protein. The data contain approximately 500,000 distinct CDR3 sequences, about 16% of them singletons. This same sample was also part of a study on yellow fever vaccine responses in identical twins.

Sequences were obtained from CD4+ T cells sorted from blood. The receptors originated from a woman aged 18-35 years in good health. Each CDR3 is given without its conserved first and last residue. A D gene is named only where the DNA matches it firmly. Clone sizes are given selectively: once, few, many, or a class where the clone is expanded.

abundance: NA; len: 11; d_gene: NA; v_gene: TRBV12-3/TRBV12-4; CDR3aa: ASSIDLNSPLH
abundance: NA; len: 14; d_gene: NA; v_gene: TRBV2; CDR3aa: ASSAQTRAYQETQY
abundance: few; len: 15; d_gene: TRBD2; v_gene: TRBV6-1; CDR3aa: ASTRITSVPSYNEQF
abundance: NA; len: 13; d_gene: TRBD1; v_gene: TRBV20-1; CDR3aa: SARTGQVGGNTIY
abundance: NA; len: 10; d_gene: NA; v_gene: TRBV6-5; CDR3aa: ASSYRAGELF
abundance: NA; len: 13; d_gene: TRBD1; v_gene: TRBV5-1; CDR3aa: ASSTGQLNTGELF
abundance: NA; len: 12; d_gene: TRBD2; v_gene: TRBV7-9; CDR3aa: ASRLAGIHNEQF
abundance: few; len: 14; d_gene: TRBD2; v_gene: TRBV18; CDR3aa: ASSPAGRLADYEQY
abundance: few; len: 12; d_gene: NA; v_gene: TRBV12-3/TRBV12-4; CDR3aa: ASSEEDGNQPQH
abundance: NA; len: 13; d_gene: TRBD1; v_gene: TRBV7-9; CDR3aa: ASSKQGAGDTEAF
abundance: few; len: 14; d_gene: TRBD1; v_gene: TRBV3-1; CDR3aa: ASSQEGQGASNEQF